This TCR beta chain was recorded in a study of siplizumab effects on memory and regulatory T cells. The repertoire was sequenced with immunoSEQ multiplex PCR; TCRdb's copy has only in-frame clones and lacks some. The repertoire has more than 95,000 clones, just over 90% of them found once; the top ten carry approximately 0.32%. The CDR3 runs to 13 residues. Germline assignment: CDR1 SGHTS and CDR2 YDEGEE. The germline V and J ends were trimmed by 4 bases and 7 bases, with 15 bases remaining between them. What was sequenced was CD4+ T cells sorted from blood. The chain has TRBV5-8 and TRBJ2-7, with D maybe TRBD2 (5 bases). This receptor was taken from a human donor in good health. CDR3 residues: CASSEARVGEQYF. DNA of the CDR3: TGTGCCAGCAGCGAGGCGAGGGTTGGAGAGCAGTACTTC. The full variable domain, in which reference TRBV5-8 and TRBJ2-7 provide the parts outside the CDR3, is EAGVTQSPTHLIKTRGQQATLRCSPISGHTSVYWYQQALGLGLQFLLWYDEGEERNRGNFPPRFSGRQFPNYSSELNVNALELEDSALYLCASSEARVGEQYFGPGTRLTVT.